The next 27 T cell receptor beta chains were all read from a single sample in a study of cytomegalovirus exposure and HLA in healthy donors. A multiplex PCR was run with 60 Vbeta primers and 13 Jbeta primers. Clones were read by immunoSEQ multiplex PCR, and TCRdb kept only the in-frame ones, dropping some. The ten most abundant clones cover 0.95% to 1.3% of a sample with just over 80,000 clones. The source material was PBMCs. The receptor source for this set is a woman aged 25 to 39 in good health and CMV-seronegative.

The rearrangement uses TRBV4-1 and TRBJ2-7, with D tentatively TRBD2 (5 bases). V was shortened by 2 bases and J by 1 base, with 9 bases between the two germline ends. The CDR3 consists of 14 residues. Germline lookup yields CDR1 MGHRA and CDR2 YSYEKL. The CDR3 protein is CASSQRTGSYEQYF. The CDR3 DNA sequence: TGCGCCAGCAGCCAAAGGACGGGGTCCTACGAGCAGTACTTC.

The J gene is TRBJ2-7, the V gene TRBV5-6, with D perhaps TRBD1 (6 bases). The germline V gene encodes CDR1 SGHDT and CDR2 YYEEEE. With 2 bases removed from V and 4 bases from J, the gap between germline ends came to 16 bases. This CDR3 is 15 amino acids long. CDR3 loop: CASSFRDRPFYEQYF. In DNA, the CDR3 is TGTGCCAGCAGCTTTCGAGACAGGCCGTTTTACGAGCAGTACTTC.

In nucleotides, the CDR3 is TGCGCCAGCAGCTTGGAACCGGGCACAGATACGCAGTATTTT. It translates to CASSLEPGTDTQYF. The rearrangement links TRBV5-1 to TRBJ2-3, with D hard to call. Germline V gene data show CDR1 as SGHRS and CDR2 as YFSETQ. This CDR3 spans 14 amino acids. Trimming took 0 bases from V and 1 from J, leaving 6 bases between them.

The CDR3 here is CAWSTPGLAVAGELFF. The CDR3, as DNA: TGTGCCTGGAGTACCCCGGGACTAGCGGTAGCCGGGGAGCTGTTTTTT. The chain couples TRBV30 to TRBJ2-2, with 11 bases aligning to TRBD2. The CDR3 consists of 16 residues. From germline, CDR1 is GTSNPN and CDR2 SVGIG (reference sequence). Trimming took 2 bases from V and 6 from J; bases not matched to a gene: 8.

V is TRBV28 and J is TRBJ1-2, with D perhaps matching TRBD1 (6 bases). The germline CDR1 and CDR2 sequences are MDHEN and SYDVKM. The ends were cut back, 1 base at V and 0 bases at J, with 12 bases in the middle. The CDR3 totals 16 residues. CDR3 protein: CASSLYRQAANYGYTF. CDR3 nucleotide sequence: TGTGCCAGCAGTTTATACCGACAGGCGGCTAACTATGGCTACACCTTC.

As DNA, the CDR3 is TGTGCCAGCAGATCCAGGGGGCAAGTTAAAGCTTTCTTT. This codes for CASRSRGQVKAFF. The chain carries TRBV2 and TRBJ1-1, with 8 bases lining up with TRBD1. CDR3 length: 13 residues. J lost 9 bases, V lost 6 bases, and 9 bases had no gene match. CDR1 is SNHLY, CDR2 FYNNEI, per germline.

V is TRBV27 and J is TRBJ1-1; TRBD1 might be the D (6 bases). The CDR3 covers 15 residues. CDR1 and CDR2 from the germline V gene are MNHEY and SMNVEV (reference sequence). Trimming removed 6 bases from V and 1 base from J, with 15 bases in between. The CDR3 spells CASSLSRQANTEAFF. The CDR3 nucleotides are TGTGCCAGCAGCCTGTCGAGACAGGCGAACACTGAAGCTTTCTTT.

The CDR3 protein is CASSLQGGSYEQYF. DNA for the CDR3: TGTGCCAGCAGCTTGCAGGGGGGCTCCTACGAGCAGTACTTC. The rearrangement joins TRBV5-4 to TRBJ2-7; D may be TRBD1 (7 bases). CDR1 SGHNT and CDR2 YYREEE come from the germline V gene (reference sequence). The CDR3 covers 14 residues. V was cut by 1 base and J by 0 bases, with 8 bases left in between.

This sequence joins TRBV5-6 and TRBJ2-7, with 9 positions matching TRBD1. The length of the CDR3 is 13 residues. J lost 7 bases, V lost 2 bases, and 4 bases had no gene match. The germline V gene encodes CDR1 SGHDT and CDR2 YYEEEE. Written as DNA, the CDR3 is TGTGCCAGCAGCTTTGGGACAGGGTATGAGCAGTACTTC. Encoded protein: CASSFGTGYEQYF.

The rearrangement uses TRBV7-2 and TRBJ2-3, with TRBD2 matching over 8 bases. J lost 6 bases, V lost 5 bases, and 7 bases had no gene match. This CDR3 comprises 14 residues. Germline CDR1 is SGHTA and CDR2 is FQGNSA. The CDR3 nucleotides are TGTGCCAGCAGCCCCTGGCGGGAGGCGGATACGCAGTATTTT. Its protein product is CASSPWREADTQYF.

The genes are TRBV7-9 and TRBJ2-1; 14 nucleotides line up with TRBD2. The CDR3 is made up of 17 amino acids. Germline CDR1 and CDR2: SEHNR and FQNEAQ (reference sequence). The ends lost 4 bases at V and 7 bases at J; junction bases unmatched: 9. The CDR3 nucleotides read TGTGCCAGCAGCTCATGGCGAGGGACTAGCGGGAGTAATGAGCAGTTCTTC. This codes for CASSSWRGTSGSNEQFF. The complete variable domain, with remaining parts taken from reference TRBV7-9 and TRBJ2-1, reads DTGVSQNPRHKITKRGQNVTFRCDPISEHNRLYWYRQTLGQGPEFLTYFQNEAQLEKSRLLSDRFSAERPKGSFSTLEIQRTEQGDSAMYLCASSSWRGTSGSNEQFFGPGTRLTVL.

This rearrangement joins TRBV30 to TRBJ1-5; D uncertain. This CDR3 comprises 15 residues. Deletions cut 2 bases from V and 0 bases from J, with 11 bases between. Germline V gene sequence: CDR1 GTSNPN, CDR2 SVGIG (reference sequence). CDR3 coding DNA: TGTGCCTGGAGTAAGGGAGAATATAGCAATCAGCCCCAGCATTTT. Its protein is CAWSKGEYSNQPQHF.

This rearrangement joins TRBV30 to TRBJ1-1; D is uncertain. CDR1 is GTSNPN, CDR2 SVGIG, per germline (reference sequence). This CDR3 has 13 residues. Between the trimmed V and J ends, which lost 5 bases and 5 bases, there was a span of 15 bases. CDR3: CAWGRAGGTEAFF. The CDR3 DNA reads TGTGCCTGGGGGCGGGCCGGTGGTACTGAAGCTTTCTTT.

The rearrangement uses TRBV2 and TRBJ1-4; a weak D match, TRBD1 (5 bases). The CDR3 length is 15 residues. Germline CDR1 and CDR2: SNHLY and FYNNEI. The germline V and J ends were trimmed by 6 bases and 0 bases, with 11 bases remaining between them. CDR3 sequence: CASRVQGSTNEKLFF. The CDR3 DNA reads TGTGCCAGCAGAGTTCAGGGATCAACTAATGAAAAACTGTTTTTT.

The gene calls are TRBV5-1 and TRBJ2-5; the D is unclear. Germline assignment: CDR1 SGHRS and CDR2 YFSETQ. The V end was cut by 5 bases, the J end by 2 bases, with 7 bases between. This CDR3 comprises 12 residues. The CDR3 sequence is CASRADQETQYF. The CDR3, as DNA: TGCGCCAGCAGGGCTGATCAAGAGACCCAGTACTTC.

The CDR3 sequence: CASNRGDEQFF. In DNA form, the CDR3 reads TGTGCCAGCAACAGGGGGGATGAGCAGTTCTTC. The chain combines TRBV27 with TRBJ2-1; 8 bases are a match to TRBD1. The V and J ends lost 7 bases and 8 bases, in that order; junction bases with no gene match: 1. The CDR3 spans 11 residues. CDR1 is MNHEY and CDR2 is SMNVEV in the germline V gene (reference sequence).

J is TRBJ2-7 and V is TRBV25-1; D might be TRBD1 (6 bases). The CDR3 has 12 amino acids. V lost 4 bases, J lost 2 bases, and 6 bases lay in between. Per the germline V gene, CDR1 is MGHDK and CDR2 is SYGVNS. CDR3 nucleotides: TGTGCCAGCAGTGCAGGGGCCTACGAGCAGTACTTC. The encoded protein is CASSAGAYEQYF.

The gene calls are TRBV6-1 and TRBJ2-7, with 8 bases fitting TRBD1. The CDR3 length is 15 residues. The V gene end was trimmed by 4 bases and the J gene end by 2 bases; junction bases not matched to a gene: 7. Per germline, CDR1 MNHNS and CDR2 SASEGT. This chain's CDR3 is CASSGVQGGTYEQYF. CDR3 DNA sequence: TGTGCCAGCAGTGGGGTACAGGGGGGTACCTACGAGCAGTACTTC.

This chain uses TRBV19 with TRBJ1-1, with D maybe TRBD1 (5 bases). V gave up 8 bases and J gave up 1 base, with 8 bases separating them. Germline loops: CDR1 LNHDA, CDR2 SQIVND (reference sequence). The CDR3 totals 12 residues. The DNA for the CDR3 is TGTGCCAGTTCGGGGGGGAACACTGAAGCTTTCTTT. It codes for CASSGGNTEAFF.

V is TRBV7-6 and J is TRBJ2-3; no clear D. CDR1 SGHVS and CDR2 FNYEAQ come from the germline V gene. Deletions cut 2 bases from V and 5 bases from J, with 17 bases between. The CDR3 has 16 amino acids. The CDR3 protein is CASSLTARRAEDTQYF. Written as DNA, the CDR3 is TGTGCCAGCAGCTTAACGGCCCGGAGAGCTGAAGATACGCAGTATTTT. Complete variable domain (other parts from reference TRBV7-6 and TRBJ2-3): GAGVSQSPRYKVTKRGQDVALRCDPISGHVSLYWYRQALGQGPEFLTYFNYEAQQDKSGLPNDRFSAERPEGSISTLTIQRTEQRDSAMYRCASSLTARRAEDTQYFGPGTRLTVL.

The chain links TRBV6-6 to TRBJ1-1; D might be TRBD1 (5 bases). This CDR3 spans 14 amino acids. V was shortened by 0 bases and J by 4 bases, with 9 bases between the two germline ends. Germline V gives CDR1 MNHNY, CDR2 SVGAGI (reference sequence). The CDR3 nucleotides are TGTGCCAGCAGTTACTCGGGGGGGGTCACTGAAGCTTTCTTT. Protein: CASSYSGGVTEAFF.

The genes are TRBV4-1 and TRBJ2-1; possibly TRBD1 for D (6 bases). V was pared by 1 base and J by 8 bases, with 12 bases between. The CDR3 spans 14 residues. From germline, CDR1 is MGHRA and CDR2 YSYEKL. CDR3 protein: CASSQAAGAYEQFF. CDR3 DNA sequence: TGCGCCAGCAGCCAAGCGGCAGGGGCGTATGAGCAGTTCTTC.

The chain joins TRBV4-1 to TRBJ1-5, with D perhaps TRBD1 (5 bases). The V end lost 0 bases, the J end lost 2 bases, and 11 bases lay between the germline ends. Germline V gene sequence: CDR1 MGHRA, CDR2 YSYEKL. The CDR3 consists of 16 residues. The CDR3 region has the DNA TGCGCCAGCAGCCAAGAAACAGGTCGGGGCAATCAGCCCCAGCATTTT. This sequence encodes CASSQETGRGNQPQHF.

This chain joins TRBV27 and TRBJ1-4, with TRBD1 matching over 8 bases. The CDR3 contains 15 residues. Germline V gives CDR1 MNHEY, CDR2 SMNVEV (reference sequence). Unmatched junction bases numbered 9, after V lost 4 bases and J lost 8 bases. CDR3 sequence (DNA): TGTGCCAGCAGTTCCTCCGGGACAGGTGTAGAAAAACTGTTTTTT. This encodes CASSSSGTGVEKLFF.

Note on this clone: The same CDR3 also results from other DNA sequences found in this sample. The rearrangement uses TRBV6-4 and TRBJ1-1, with TRBD1 identical over 9 bases. CDR1 is MRHNA and CDR2 is SNTAGT in the germline V gene. The CDR3 covers 13 residues. The junction had 4 bases not matched to a gene; V was cut back by 6 bases and J by 5 bases. CDR3 nucleotides: TGTGCCAGCAGCGAAGACAGGGGGACTGAAGCTTTCTTT. It translates to CASSEDRGTEAFF.

This sequence joins TRBV30 and TRBJ2-7; TRBD1 aligns across 10 bases. The CDR3 is 14 amino acids. CDR1 and CDR2 (germline): GTSNPN, SVGIG (reference sequence). Losses at the gene ends were 1 base for V and 3 bases for J; bases not matched to a gene: 3. The CDR3 spells CAWSGDRGFYEQYF. The CDR3 region has the DNA TGTGCCTGGAGTGGGGACAGGGGATTCTACGAGCAGTACTTC.

This chain joins TRBV11-2 and TRBJ2-2; tentative D call: TRBD1 (5 bases). Per germline, CDR1 SGHAT and CDR2 FQNNGV. The CDR3 consists of 11 residues. The germline V and J ends were trimmed by 8 bases and 9 bases, with 10 bases remaining between them. The CDR3 DNA reads as TGTGCCAGCGGGCAGGGTAGGGAGCTGTTTTTT. Protein sequence: CASGQGRELFF.